This TCR beta chain originates from a study of T cell responses to AZD1222 COVID-19 vaccine. Overall study context: Doses given second, at about 4 or about 12 weeks, were pooled.

V lost 4 bases, J lost 7 bases, and 7 bases stayed unmatched. This CDR3 spans 15 amino acids. Per the germline V gene, CDR1 is MNHEY and CDR2 is SVGAGI. Study-level results: The study found Spike-specific TCR breadth and depth rose after two AZD1222 doses. Females outnumbered males among donors, who were mostly white British; clonal diversity was possibly underestimated. Repertoires were obtained solely post-peak T cell response.

Worth noting for this clone: Its antigen is not known.

Libraries were prepared by immunoSEQ multiplex PCR; TCRdb keeps only in-frame clonotypes and omits some of them. The repertoire holds under 150,000 clones, with around 90% as singletons. This rearrangement joins TRBV6-5 to TRBJ1-5, with TRBD1 identical over 10 bases. This sequence originates from an adult in good health. The source was peripheral blood, collected on day 0 of AZD1222 vaccination. The CDR3 loop reads CASSSDRGRRQPQHF. The CDR3 DNA is TGTGCCAGCAGTTCCGACAGGGGGCGGAGGCAGCCCCAGCATTTT.